This T cell receptor (beta chain) was sequenced for a study of T-cell memory formation after mild COVID-19. Germline lookup yields CDR1 ENHRY and CDR2 SYGVKD. Trimming took 4 bases from V and 3 from J, leaving 4 bases between them. The CDR3 loop spans 11 amino acids. With regard to this clonotype: Its antigen remains unknown.

One entry per CDR3 protein, called by TCRdb with MiXCR from the 5' RACE reads. The top ten hold around 12% of the sample, which has approximately 570,000 distinct CDR3 sequences, about a sixth seen once. The study, taken as a whole, reports: The study found balanced CD4/CD8 in clones contracting day 15 to 85 and a CD4+ lean in later expanders.

V is TRBV10-3 and J is TRBJ2-7; D not resolved. This TCR was sampled from an adult woman who had mild COVID-19 (a few samples of this study predate the infection). Cell type and time point are not known. The sample taken for sequencing was PBMCs or a T cell subset sorted from them (not recorded which). The CDR3 sequence is CAISGNYEQYF. For the CDR3, the DNA is TGTGCCATCAGTGGAAACTACGAGCAGTACTTC.